The TCR beta chain under discussion was sequenced for a study of blood T cell repertoires in COVID-19. Study background: Italy, Spain and the United States were the sources of the convalescent and acute COVID-19 samples. T cells, B-cell-depleted T cells, or PBMCs provided the cDNA or gDNA that served as material.

Repertoires were generated with immunoSEQ multiplex PCR, while TCRdb's copy carries only in-frame clones and drops some. The repertoire holds approximately 270,000 clones, about 90% seen once, with approximately 1.3% in the top ten. Residents of under 25 US areas, aged about 18 to 100 years, made up the participants. Membership in each cohort depended on participant-reported clinical history. Between the trimmed V and J ends, which lost 2 bases and 3 bases, there was a span of 17 bases. In germline, CDR1 is LGHNA, CDR2 YSLEER. The CDR3 has 16 residues. This sequence joins TRBV4-3 and TRBJ2-7; a possible D gene is TRBD1 (6 bases). Specimen: PBMCs or T cells enriched from blood (not recorded which). The receptor's source is a human donor in a cohort exposed to, infected with or recovered from COVID-19 (not recorded which). The donor label of this sample is uncertain. The CDR3, as DNA: TGCGCCAGCAGCCAATCCGCGGCCCCAGGGGTCTACGAGCAGTACTTC. Translated, it gives CASSQSAAPGVYEQYF.